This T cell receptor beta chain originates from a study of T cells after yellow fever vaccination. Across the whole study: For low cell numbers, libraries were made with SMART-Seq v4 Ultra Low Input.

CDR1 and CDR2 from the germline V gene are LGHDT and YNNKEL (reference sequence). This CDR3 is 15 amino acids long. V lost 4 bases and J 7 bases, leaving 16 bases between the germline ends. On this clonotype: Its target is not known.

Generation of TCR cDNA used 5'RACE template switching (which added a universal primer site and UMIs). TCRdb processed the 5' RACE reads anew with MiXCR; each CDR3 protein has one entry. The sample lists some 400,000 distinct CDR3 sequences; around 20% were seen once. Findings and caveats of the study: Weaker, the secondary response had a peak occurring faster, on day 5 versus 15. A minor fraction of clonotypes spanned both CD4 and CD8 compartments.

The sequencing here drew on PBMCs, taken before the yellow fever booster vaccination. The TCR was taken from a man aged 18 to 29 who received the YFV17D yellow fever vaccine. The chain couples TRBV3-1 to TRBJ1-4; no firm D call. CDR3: CASSPTWGYGEKLFF. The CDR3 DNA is TGTGCCAGCAGCCCCACGTGGGGTTATGGTGAAAAACTGTTTTTT.